One and the same sample provided the 13 T cell receptor beta chains below, sequenced in a study of Ad26.COV2.S vaccination and SARS-CoV-2 variants. Produced via immunoSEQ multiplex PCR; TCRdb's table is partial and in-frame only. This sample has a few hundred thousand clones, with around 82% found just once. Treatment of the sample: some 19 received Ad26.COV2.S at low or high dose, single or two shots; about 5 received placebo; per-sample allocation not given. Day 63 after the first vaccine or placebo injection was the time point for sampling. Sequences were derived from peripheral blood, sampled in a trial of Ad26.COV2.S vaccine versus placebo. Source of these receptors: a person aged 18-65 years who received the Ad26.COV2.S COVID-19 vaccine or a placebo.

The chain couples TRBV5-6 to TRBJ2-5, with D tentatively TRBD1 (5 bases). The germline CDR1 and CDR2 sequences are SGHDT and YYEEEE. The ends were cut back, 1 base at V and 2 bases at J, with 12 bases in the middle. The CDR3 length is 15 residues. The CDR3 DNA reads TGTGCCAGCAGCTTGTTTAACAGGCCACAAGAGACCCAGTACTTC. Its protein product is CASSLFNRPQETQYF. Full variable domain (missing parts from reference TRBV5-6 and TRBJ2-5): DAGVTQSPTHLIKTRGQQVTLRCSPKSGHDTVSWYQQALGQGPQFIFQYYEEEERQRGNFPDRFSGHQFPNYSSELNVNALLLGDSALYLCASSLFNRPQETQYFGPGTRLLVL.

V and J are TRBV6-5 and TRBJ2-2, with unresolved D. The length of the CDR3 is 14 residues. Germline CDR1 reads MNHEY; CDR2 reads SVGAGI. V was cut by 9 bases and J by 5 bases, with 16 bases left in between. This chain's CDR3 is CASTGSSRTGELFF. The CDR3 DNA sequence: TGTGCCAGTACCGGGTCCTCGAGGACCGGGGAGCTGTTTTTT.

This clone was detected a few times. The chain carries TRBV7-8 and TRBJ1-2, with D unresolved. Deletions cut 3 bases from V and 3 bases from J, with 8 bases between. The CDR3 loop spans 13 amino acids. Germline V CDR1 and CDR2: SGHVS, FQNEAQ. The CDR3 is CASSFGSDYGYTF. The CDR3 DNA reads as TGTGCCAGCAGCTTTGGGTCGGACTATGGCTACACCTTC.

V is TRBV6-4 and J is TRBJ2-5, with 10 bases that match TRBD2. The germline CDR1 and CDR2 sequences are MRHNA and SNTAGT. This CDR3 contains 15 residues. With 6 bases clipped from V and 1 base from J, the junction kept 5 bases outside the gene matches. The CDR3 loop is CASSEAGGAQETQYF. Here the CDR3 DNA reads TGTGCCAGCAGCGAAGCGGGAGGGGCCCAAGAGACCCAGTACTTC.

The V call is TRBV19, the J call TRBJ1-2; D is undetermined. This CDR3 has 11 residues. V lost 6 bases and J 8 bases, leaving 10 bases between the germline ends. Germline V gene sequence: CDR1 LNHDA, CDR2 SQIVND (reference sequence). CDR3 amino acids: CASSSYGGYTF. The CDR3 DNA reads as TGTGCCAGTAGCAGCTACGGAGGCTACACCTTC.

This clone was seen a single time. This chain connects TRBV19 to TRBJ1-5; 10 nucleotides agree with TRBD1. J was trimmed by 9 bases and V by 2 bases; bases with no gene match: 10. Germline V CDR1 and CDR2: LNHDA, SQIVND (reference sequence). CDR3 length: 16 residues. The CDR3 sequence: CASSIRDRGPYRPQHF. DNA for the CDR3: TGTGCCAGTAGTATAAGGGACAGGGGACCCTACCGGCCCCAGCATTTT.

The chain recombines TRBV5-1 with TRBJ1-4; D is unresolved. Germline-derived CDR1 and CDR2 are SGHRS and YFSETQ. The ends were cut back, 2 bases at V and 7 bases at J, with 12 bases in the middle. This CDR3 is 14 amino acids long. CDR3: CASSLQRGGEKLFF. The CDR3 nucleotides read TGCGCCAGCAGCTTACAACGCGGAGGTGAAAAACTGTTTTTT.

This clone was detected a few times. This chain uses TRBV11-2 with TRBJ1-1; D is perhaps TRBD1 (5 bases). V dropped 6 bases and J dropped 2 bases, with 13 bases sitting between them. CDR1 and CDR2 (germline): SGHAT, FQNNGV. This CDR3 has 14 residues. In nucleotides, the CDR3 is TGTGCCAGCAGTCCCTCGACAGTCAACACTGAAGCTTTCTTT. Translated: CASSPSTVNTEAFF.

The chain uses TRBV5-1 and TRBJ2-1, with 10 bases lining up with TRBD2. The CDR3 runs to 16 residues. Looked up from germline, CDR1 is SGHRS and CDR2 is YFSETQ. Trimming took 0 bases from V and 4 from J; bases not matched to a gene: 4. The CDR3: CASSLELAGSYNEQFF. CDR3 coding DNA: TGCGCCAGCAGCTTGGAACTAGCGGGGTCTTACAATGAGCAGTTCTTC.

This clone occurred a few times. The chain couples TRBV3-1 (or the pseudogene TRBV3-2) to TRBJ1-6; D unresolved. In germline, CDR1 is LGHDT, CDR2 YNNKEL (reference sequence). The germline V and J ends were trimmed by 0 bases and 7 bases, with 10 bases remaining between them. CDR3 length equals 15 residues. The CDR3 spells CASSQDDGSNSPLHF. In DNA form, the CDR3 reads TGTGCCAGCAGCCAAGATGACGGCTCAAATTCACCCCTCCACTTT.

On this clone itself: The junction departs from germline at one end; a sequencing error may be responsible. This sequence joins TRBV5-1 and TRBJ1-2; D not resolved. The germline CDR1 and CDR2 sequences are SGHRS and YFSETQ. The CDR3 is 13 amino acids. The CDR3 DNA reads as TGCGCCAGCAGATTGGACCCCAACTATGGCTACACCTTC. Protein: CASRLDPNYGYTF.

This chain uses TRBV4-1 with TRBJ1-3, with D possibly being TRBD1 (5 bases). V lost 2 bases, J lost 4 bases, and 12 bases lay in between. This CDR3 is built from 15 residues. CDR1 and CDR2 from the germline V gene are MGHRA and YSYEKL. The CDR3 is CASSQWDRRGNTIYF. The DNA of the CDR3 is TGCGCCAGCAGCCAATGGGACCGGCGGGGAAACACCATATATTTT.

The chain carries TRBV30 and TRBJ1-2; tentatively, D is TRBD1 (5 bases). This CDR3 is 13 amino acids long. V lost 6 bases and J lost 4, with 15 bases in between. Germline V gene sequence: CDR1 GTSNPN, CDR2 SVGIG (reference sequence). The CDR3 sequence is CACPLGRSYGYTF. CDR3 nucleotide sequence: TGTGCCTGCCCCTTGGGGCGAAGCTATGGCTACACCTTC.